One and the same sample provided the 27 T cell receptor beta chains below, sequenced in a study of blood T cell repertoires in COVID-19. Clones were read by immunoSEQ multiplex PCR, and TCRdb kept only the in-frame ones, dropping some. The sample includes some 150,000 clones, roughly 76% of them seen just once. Sequenced material: peripheral blood. These receptors all stem from a human donor with acute or convalescent COVID-19. The donor label of this sample is uncertain.

J is TRBJ2-3 and V is TRBV5-5, with a weak D call TRBD2 (5 bases). CDR1 and CDR2 from the germline V gene are SGHKS and YYEKEE (reference sequence). The CDR3 contains 15 residues. The V gene lost 3 bases and the J gene lost 0 bases, with 11 bases spanning the gap. CDR3 protein: CASSWLSGSTDTQYF. The CDR3 nucleotides are TGTGCCAGCAGCTGGCTCAGCGGAAGCACAGATACGCAGTATTTT.

For the CDR3, the DNA is TGTGCCAGCAGCCAAGATCCCCGGGTCACCGGGGAGCTGTTTTTT. It specifies CASSQDPRVTGELFF. The V and J genes are TRBV14 and TRBJ2-2; no definite D call. There are 15 residues in the CDR3. From germline, CDR1 is SGHDN and CDR2 FVKESK. Trimming left V 0 bases short and J 4 bases short, with 9 bases between.

The chain uses TRBV6-6 and TRBJ1-5; 10 positions match TRBD1. Unmatched junction bases numbered 2, after V lost 2 bases and J lost 4 bases. The V gene's germline CDR1 is MNHNY and CDR2 SVGAGI (reference sequence). This CDR3 has 15 residues. In DNA, the CDR3 is TGTGCCAGCAGTTACCGGGACAGGGGAAATCAGCCCCAGCATTTT. As protein: CASSYRDRGNQPQHF.

The CDR3 nucleotides read TGCAGCGTTGAGGGGGACAGACCCTATGGCTACACCTTC. Encoded protein: CSVEGDRPYGYTF. This rearrangement joins TRBV29-1 to TRBJ1-2, with TRBD1 matching 7 bases. Looked up from germline, CDR1 is SQVTM and CDR2 is ANQGSEA. CDR3 length equals 13 residues. J lost 4 bases, V lost 3 bases, and 5 bases had no gene match.

The V call is TRBV5-4, the J call TRBJ1-5, with a tentative D call TRBD1 (5 bases). Trimming removed 0 bases at V and 1 base at J, with 14 bases between. CDR1 and CDR2 from the germline V gene are SGHNT and YYREEE (reference sequence). The CDR3 has 17 amino acids. CDR3 protein: CASSLESGKESNQPQHF. Written as DNA, the CDR3 is TGTGCCAGCAGCTTGGAGTCAGGGAAAGAGAGCAATCAGCCCCAGCATTTT. Complete variable domain (other parts from reference TRBV5-4 and TRBJ1-5): ETGVTQSPTHLIKTRGQQVTLRCSSQSGHNTVSWYQQALGQGPQFIFQYYREEENGRGNFPPRFSGLQFPNYSSELNVNALELDDSALYLCASSLESGKESNQPQHFGDGTRLSIL.

This CDR3 reads CASSQGPIGVQYGYTF. Here the CDR3 DNA reads TGTGCCAGCAGCCAGGGTCCTATAGGAGTCCAATATGGCTACACCTTC. The rearrangement links TRBV7-9 to TRBJ1-2; tentatively, D is TRBD1 (5 bases). Trimming took 5 bases from V and 5 from J, leaving 21 bases between them. The CDR3 is 16 residues long. The V gene's germline CDR1 is SEHNR and CDR2 FQNEAQ (reference sequence).

The rearrangement links TRBV6-1 to TRBJ1-5; 7 bases line up with TRBD1. Trimming at V came to 2 bases and at J to 5 bases, leaving 6 bases not matched to a gene. The CDR3 sequence is 15 residues long. The germline gives CDR1 MNHNS, CDR2 SASEGT. The CDR3: CASSERETGDQPQHF. CDR3 DNA sequence: TGTGCCAGCAGTGAACGGGAAACAGGGGATCAGCCCCAGCATTTT.

With respect to this clone: In the same sample, other DNA sequences code for this CDR3. The CDR3 DNA reads TGTGCCAGCAGTTTGGGACAGAGTAATGAAAAACTGTTTTTT. It yields the protein CASSLGQSNEKLFF. The chain couples TRBV27 to TRBJ1-4; TRBD1 aligns across 7 bases. CDR1 MNHEY and CDR2 SMNVEV come from the germline V gene (reference sequence). This CDR3 comprises 14 residues. The J segment lost 4 bases and the V segment lost 3 bases, leaving 2 bases of the junction unmatched. Looking up the rest from reference TRBV27 and TRBJ1-4 gives the full variable domain: EAQVTQNPRYLITVTGKKLTVTCSQNMNHEYMSWYRQDPGLGLRQIYYSMNVEVTDKGDVPEGYKVSRKEKRNFPLILESPSPNQTSLYFCASSLGQSNEKLFFGSGTQLSVL.

V usage is TRBV5-4 and J usage is TRBJ1-6; weak D call: TRBD1 (5 bases). V lost 5 bases, J lost 10 bases, and 16 bases lay in between. The germline CDR1 and CDR2 sequences are SGHNT and YYREEE (reference sequence). The CDR3 is made up of 14 amino acids. CDR3 DNA: TGTGCCAGCAGTTTTGCAGGGATTGGCTCACCCCTCCACTTT. Translated, it gives CASSFAGIGSPLHF.

The chain links TRBV19 to TRBJ1-2; TRBD1 aligns across 9 bases. V dropped 9 bases and J dropped 6; count of bases not matched to a gene: 8. Germline V gives CDR1 LNHDA, CDR2 SQIVND (reference sequence). CDR3 length: 13 amino acids. CDR3 bases: TGTGCCAGCAACAGGGGGCGCGAAGATGGCTACACCTTC. Translation gives CASNRGREDGYTF.

The chain couples TRBV6-5 to TRBJ1-2, with TRBD1 identical over 7 bases. Looked up from germline, CDR1 is MNHEY and CDR2 is SVGAGI. There are 15 residues in the CDR3. V lost 7 bases, J lost 2 bases, and 10 bases stayed unmatched. The CDR3 reads CASTTLPGQNYGYTF. CDR3 sequence (DNA): TGTGCCAGCACGACGCTACCGGGACAGAACTATGGCTACACCTTC.

This clone has just one count. This chain joins TRBV6-5 and TRBJ1-1, with a weak D call TRBD1 (5 bases). V was clipped by 6 bases and J by 0 bases, with 11 bases between them. CDR3 length: 14 residues. CDR1 and CDR2 (germline): MNHEY, SVGAGI. The CDR3 loop is CASSRTHMNTEAFF. As DNA, the CDR3 is TGTGCCAGCAGCCGGACACATATGAACACTGAAGCTTTCTTT.

V usage is TRBV7-2 and J usage is TRBJ2-5; 9 bases agree with TRBD2. The length of the CDR3 is 16 residues. J lost 2 bases, V lost 4 bases, and 8 bases had no gene match. Looked up from germline, CDR1 is SGHTA and CDR2 is FQGNSA. The CDR3 spells CASSSWSGGPQETQYF. CDR3 nucleotide sequence: TGTGCCAGCAGCTCGTGGAGCGGGGGGCCGCAAGAGACCCAGTACTTC.

This sequence joins TRBV7-3 and TRBJ2-2, with 13 bases identical to TRBD2. Germline V gene sequence: CDR1 SGHTA, CDR2 FQGTGA. The CDR3 has 17 residues. The trim removed 5 bases at V and 4 bases at J, leaving 7 bases unmatched. CDR3 region: CASSLGLAGAFTGELFF. The DNA of the CDR3 is TGTGCCAGCAGCCTCGGACTAGCGGGGGCTTTCACCGGGGAGCTGTTTTTT.

The CDR3 reads CASRIEGRMTEAFF. The CDR3, as DNA: TGTGCCAGCAGGATCGAGGGGAGGATGACTGAAGCTTTCTTT. The V and J genes are TRBV2 and TRBJ1-1; perhaps TRBD1 as D (5 bases). The CDR3 length is 14 residues. Germline CDR1 is SNHLY and CDR2 is FYNNEI. V was shortened by 6 bases and J by 5 bases, with 16 bases between the two germline ends.

The chain has TRBV7-6 and TRBJ1-6; weak D call: TRBD1 (6 bases). Germline V gene lookup returns CDR1 SGHVS and CDR2 FNYEAQ. This CDR3 is built from 13 residues. The germline V and J ends were trimmed by 6 bases and 8 bases, with 11 bases remaining between them. The CDR3 DNA is TGTGCCAGCAGTCGGACAGCGGATTCACCCCTCCACTTT. Residues: CASSRTADSPLHF.

The chain links TRBV7-9 to TRBJ1-1; D is perhaps TRBD1 (5 bases). This CDR3 spans 14 amino acids. The germline gives CDR1 SEHNR, CDR2 FQNEAQ (reference sequence). V shed 1 base and J shed 5 bases, with 11 bases lying between them. The CDR3 region has the DNA TGTGCCAGCAGCTTAGTTGCAGGGTGGACTGAAGCTTTCTTT. It is translated as CASSLVAGWTEAFF.

This chain links TRBV30 with TRBJ1-2; D call uncertain. V was shortened by 0 bases and J by 4 bases, with 6 bases between the two germline ends. Germline assignment: CDR1 GTSNPN and CDR2 SVGIG (reference sequence). This CDR3 region has 12 residues. The CDR3 loop is CAWSVNSYGYTF. CDR3 sequence (DNA): TGTGCCTGGAGTGTAAACAGCTATGGCTACACCTTC.

The V and J genes are TRBV9 and TRBJ2-1; 8 bases agree with TRBD2. The J segment lost 14 bases and the V segment lost 3 bases, leaving 10 bases of the junction unmatched. The V gene's germline CDR1 is SGDLS and CDR2 YYNGEE. The CDR3 has 13 residues. CDR3 in DNA: TGTGCCAGCAGCGCCGCCCAGGGGACTAGAGAGTTCTTC. Translation: CASSAAQGTREFF.

This chain joins TRBV6-1 and TRBJ1-2, with D unclear. CDR3 size: 15 residues. Germline lookup yields CDR1 MNHNS and CDR2 SASEGT. V dropped 1 base and J dropped 5 bases, with 14 bases sitting between them. The CDR3 DNA is TGTGCCAGCAGTGAAGGCCCCCCTCGAGGGTATGGCTACACCTTC. Protein: CASSEGPPRGYGYTF.

There are a few counts of this clone. This chain connects TRBV19 to TRBJ1-2; D not resolved. The CDR3 totals 15 residues. Germline V gene sequence: CDR1 LNHDA, CDR2 SQIVND (reference sequence). V dropped 7 bases and J dropped 2 bases, with 17 bases sitting between them. The CDR3 loop reads CASNSRSVWNYGYTF. The CDR3 bases are TGTGCCAGTAACTCCAGGTCGGTTTGGAACTATGGCTACACCTTC.

CDR3 in DNA: TGCGCCAGCAGCTTTGTGGGTAGCGGGGGCCACACAGATACGCAGTATTTT. Amino acids: CASSFVGSGGHTDTQYF. The chain carries TRBV5-1 and TRBJ2-3; 9 bases line up with TRBD2. There are 17 residues in the CDR3. CDR1 and CDR2 from the germline V gene are SGHRS and YFSETQ. Unmatched junction bases numbered 9, after V lost 2 bases and J lost 2 bases. The whole variable domain, filled in from reference TRBV5-1 and TRBJ2-3, reads KAGVTQTPRYLIKTRGQQVTLSCSPISGHRSVSWYQQTPGQGLQFLFEYFSETQRNKGNFPGRFSGRQFSNSRSEMNVSTLELGDSALYLCASSFVGSGGHTDTQYFGPGTRLTVL.

This clone has only one observation. This sequence joins TRBV11-3 and TRBJ2-1, with D tentatively TRBD1 (6 bases). V was trimmed by 6 bases and J by 5 bases, leaving 17 bases between them. This CDR3 is built from 15 residues. CDR1 SGHNT and CDR2 YENEEA come from the germline V gene. The CDR3: CASSPGQGLDNEQFF. As DNA, the CDR3 is TGTGCCAGCAGTCCGGGGCAGGGGTTGGACAATGAGCAGTTCTTC.

This clone appeared once. The rearrangement links TRBV13 to TRBJ2-6, with D perhaps TRBD2 (6 bases). V was clipped by 5 bases and J by 0 bases, with 20 bases between them. Germline CDR1 PRHDT, CDR2 FYEKMQ (reference sequence). The CDR3 is 19 residues long. The CDR3 bases are TGTGCCAGCAGCGTCCGCGGGACCGCTGAAACCTCTGGGGCCAACGTCCTGACTTTC. Its protein is CASSVRGTAETSGANVLTF.

The V gene is TRBV9, the J gene TRBJ2-5; 8 positions match TRBD2. V lost 4 bases to trimming and J lost 1 base; unmatched junction nucleotides: 9. This CDR3 contains 16 residues. Germline V gene lookup returns CDR1 SGDLS and CDR2 YYNGEE. Here the CDR3 DNA reads TGTGCCAGCAGCAAGGGATTAGCGGGGAGCCAAGAGACCCAGTACTTC. Translating gives CASSKGLAGSQETQYF. The full variable domain, its missing parts supplied by reference TRBV9 and TRBJ2-5, is DSGVTQTPKHLITATGQRVTLRCSPRSGDLSVYWYQQSLDQGLQFLIQYYNGEERAKGNILERFSAQQFPDLHSELNLSSLELGDSALYFCASSKGLAGSQETQYFGPGTRLLVL.

To note about this clone: The sample contains more than one DNA sequence encoding this CDR3. V gene TRBV5-6 combines with J gene TRBJ2-1; possible D gene TRBD2, 6 bases. This CDR3 is 12 amino acids long. V shed 0 bases and J shed 10 bases, with 8 bases lying between them. From germline, CDR1 is SGHDT and CDR2 YYEEEE. The CDR3 DNA follows: TGTGCCAGCAGCTTGGGGGGAGGCGAGCAGTTCTTC. Amino acids: CASSLGGGEQFF.

V and J are TRBV6-2 or TRBV6-3 and TRBJ1-2; possibly TRBD1 for D (6 bases). The CDR3 covers 14 residues. V was trimmed by 4 bases and J by 8 bases, leaving 17 bases between them. Germline CDR1 is MNHEY and CDR2 is SVGEGT. The CDR3 loop reads CASSFGTARGGYTF. Here the CDR3 DNA reads TGTGCCAGCAGTTTTGGGACGGCCAGGGGAGGCTACACCTTC.